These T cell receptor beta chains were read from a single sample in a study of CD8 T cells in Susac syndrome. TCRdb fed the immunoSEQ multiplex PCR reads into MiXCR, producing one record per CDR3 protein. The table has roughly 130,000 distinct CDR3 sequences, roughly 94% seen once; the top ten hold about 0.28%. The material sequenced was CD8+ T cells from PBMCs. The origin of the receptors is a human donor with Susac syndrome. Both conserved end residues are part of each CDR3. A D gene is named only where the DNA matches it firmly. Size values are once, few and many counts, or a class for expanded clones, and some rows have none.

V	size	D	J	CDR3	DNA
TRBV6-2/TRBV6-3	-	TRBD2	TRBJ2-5	CASSDPLAGDVQETQYF	TGTGCCAGCAGTGACCCGCTAGCGGGGGACGTACAAGAGACCCAGTACTTC
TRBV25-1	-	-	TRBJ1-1	CASSDSYRRNTEAFF	TGTGCCAGCAGTGATTCGTATCGCCGGAACACTGAAGCTTTCTTT
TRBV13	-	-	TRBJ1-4	CASSLVQGVNEKLFF	TGTGCCAGCAGCTTAGTGCAGGGCGTTAATGAAAAACTGTTTTTT
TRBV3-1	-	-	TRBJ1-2	CASSQDRGTVHGYTF	TGTGCCAGCAGCCAAGACCGTGGAACAGTTCATGGCTACACCTTC
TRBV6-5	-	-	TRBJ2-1	CASSPLWGGGDEQFF	TGTGCCAGCAGTCCCCTCTGGGGCGGTGGGGATGAGCAGTTCTTC
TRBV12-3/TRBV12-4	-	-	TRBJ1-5	CASSFDSPNQPQHF	TGTGCCAGCAGTTTCGACAGCCCTAATCAGCCCCAGCATTTT
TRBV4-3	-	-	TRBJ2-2	CASSQDGSPGELFF	TGCGCCAGCAGCCAGGACGGGTCCCCCGGGGAGCTGTTTTTT
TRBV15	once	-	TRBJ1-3	CATSRDRVAGNTIYF	TGTGCCACCAGCAGAGATAGGGTCGCTGGAAACACCATATATTTT
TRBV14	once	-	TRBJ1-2	CASSRGPGDYGYTF	TGTGCCAGCAGCCGAGGTCCCGGGGACTATGGCTACACCTTC
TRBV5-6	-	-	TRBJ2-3	CASSWTDTDTQYF	TGTGCCAGCTCCTGGACAGATACAGATACGCAGTATTTT
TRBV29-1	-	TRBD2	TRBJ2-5	CSVRKVFSGQETQYF	TGCAGCGTCCGAAAGGTCTTTAGCGGGCAAGAGACCCAGTACTTC
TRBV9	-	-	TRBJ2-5	CASQGASGEYQETQYF	TGTGCCAGCCAGGGGGCTAGCGGCGAGTACCAAGAGACCCAGTACTTC
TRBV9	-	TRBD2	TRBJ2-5	CASSASGLGRETQYF	TGTGCCAGCAGCGCTAGCGGGCTCGGGAGGGAGACCCAGTACTTC
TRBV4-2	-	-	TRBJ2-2	CASSQGLILGWTAAPGELFF	TGTGCCAGCAGCCAAGGCCTCATCCTGGGCTGGACTGCCGCGCCCGGGGAGCTGTTTTTT
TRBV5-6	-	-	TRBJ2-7	CASSLTDTNYEQYF	TGTGCCAGCAGCTTGACGGACACCAACTACGAGCAGTACTTC
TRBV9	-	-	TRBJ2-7	CASSVADGETYEQYF	TGTGCCAGCAGCGTAGCTGACGGGGAAACCTACGAGCAGTACTTC
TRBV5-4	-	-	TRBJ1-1	CASDRGPSGGAYTEAFF	TGTGCCAGCGATAGAGGGCCGAGCGGGGGGGCCTACACTGAAGCTTTCTTT
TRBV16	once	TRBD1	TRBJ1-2	CASSQSVERTGANYGYTF	TGTGCCAGCAGCCAAAGTGTGGAGAGGACAGGGGCGAACTATGGCTACACCTTC
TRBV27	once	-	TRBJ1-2	CASSLSLSTRGYTF	TGTGCCAGCAGTTTATCGTTATCCACGCGTGGCTACACCTTC
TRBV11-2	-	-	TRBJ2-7	CASSSVSVYEQYF	TGTGCCAGCAGCTCGGTGTCGGTCTACGAGCAGTACTTC
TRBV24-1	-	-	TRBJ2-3	CATSSTGTDTQYF	TGTGCCACCAGTAGTACAGGGACAGATACGCAGTATTTT
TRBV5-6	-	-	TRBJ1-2	CASSYAERTYGYTF	TGTGCCAGCAGCTACGCGGAGCGGACCTATGGCTACACCTTC
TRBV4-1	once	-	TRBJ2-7	CASSQDWMESYEQYF	TGCGCCAGCAGCCAAGATTGGATGGAGTCCTACGAGCAGTACTTC
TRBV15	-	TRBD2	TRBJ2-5	CATSRASGGETQYF	TGTGCCACCAGCAGAGCCAGCGGGGGTGAGACCCAGTACTTC
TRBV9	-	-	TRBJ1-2	CASSARDPENYGYTF	TGTGCCAGCAGCGCCCGAGACCCGGAAAACTATGGCTACACCTTC
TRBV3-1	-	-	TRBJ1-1	CASSQDRGRNTEAFF	TGTGCCAGCAGCCAAGACCGGGGACGGAACACTGAAGCTTTCTTT
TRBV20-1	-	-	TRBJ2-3	CSAQGWGEDTQYF	TGCAGTGCTCAGGGCTGGGGCGAGGATACGCAGTATTTT
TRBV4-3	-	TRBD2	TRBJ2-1	CASSQFLAGGPDEQFF	TGCGCCAGCAGCCAATTCTTAGCGGGGGGCCCTGATGAGCAGTTCTTC
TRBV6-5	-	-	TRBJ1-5	CASSYRQGTNQPQHF	TGTGCCAGCAGTTACAGGCAGGGGACTAATCAGCCCCAGCATTTT
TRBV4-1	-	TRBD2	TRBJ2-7	CASSQDSGGGYEQYF	TGCGCCAGCAGCCAAGATAGCGGGGGCGGCTACGAGCAGTACTTC
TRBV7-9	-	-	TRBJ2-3	CASSLYRVANTDTQYF	TGTGCCAGCAGCTTATATCGAGTCGCCAACACAGATACGCAGTATTTT
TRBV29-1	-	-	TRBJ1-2	CSAPWPVGYGYTF	TGCAGCGCCCCGTGGCCAGTGGGCTATGGCTACACCTTC
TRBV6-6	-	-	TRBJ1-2	CASLEWGGNGYTF	TGTGCCAGCCTCGAGTGGGGGGGTAATGGCTACACCTTC
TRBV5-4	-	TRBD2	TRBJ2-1	CASVLAGAYNEQFF	TGTGCCAGTGTGCTAGCGGGGGCTTACAATGAGCAGTTCTTC
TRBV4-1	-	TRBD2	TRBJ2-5	CASSQIGGEETQYF	TGCGCCAGCAGCCAAATTGGGGGGGAAGAGACCCAGTACTTC
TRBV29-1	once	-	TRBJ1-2	CSVEDSDMEGYTF	TGCAGCGTTGAAGACTCTGACATGGAGGGCTACACCTTC
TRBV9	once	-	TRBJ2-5	CASSPPSRGQETQYF	TGTGCCAGCAGCCCCCCCAGTCGGGGCCAAGAGACCCAGTACTTC
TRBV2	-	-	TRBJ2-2	CASSGGQSNTGELFF	TGTGCCAGCAGCGGGGGACAGTCAAACACCGGGGAGCTGTTTTTT
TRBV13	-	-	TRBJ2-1	CASSLGGFEQFF	TGTGCCAGCAGCTTAGGGGGTTTTGAGCAGTTCTTC
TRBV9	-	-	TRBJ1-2	CASSGTGWDYGYTF	TGTGCCAGCAGCGGGACGGGCTGGGACTATGGCTACACCTTC